This T cell receptor (beta chain) was profiled in a study of neurological immune-mediated disorders. The making of cDNA relied on 5'RACE with 10-nucleotide random UMIs. A single record per CDR3 protein comes from TCRdb applying MiXCR to the 5' RACE reads. The sample lists about 53,000 distinct CDR3 sequences, 8% to 10% occurring once. Germline V gives CDR1 SGHTA, CDR2 FQGNSA. The ends were cut back, 1 base at V and 7 bases at J, with 10 bases in the middle. The CDR3 is 13 residues long. This clonotype showed up just a few times. Time point: longitudinal time-point 1 (baseline). This TCR derives from a middle-aged woman in good health. Input material: PBMCs. The chain couples TRBV7-2 to TRBJ1-2, with D unresolved. CDR3 bases: TGTGCCAGCAGCTTAGGAGGAGGGCCTGGCTACACCTTC. It translates to CASSLGGGPGYTF.